Listed below are T cell receptor beta chains from one sample, sequenced in a study of T cell changes during pregnancy in multiple sclerosis. Method: immunoSEQ multiplex PCR; TCRdb's copy keeps in-frame clones and lacks some. The sample contains some 70,000 clones, over 75% of which appear only once. Material: peripheral blood, obtained in the third trimester of pregnancy. Receptors originate from a female donor with multiple sclerosis, enrolled in a pregnancy study. CDR3s include the opening cysteine and the closing phenylalanine or tryptophan. The D gene is left open where the match is weak. Not every row has a clone size; where given, it reads once, few, many or a size class.

D gene: TRBD2; clone size: once; CDR3 length: 16; V gene: TRBV4-3; J gene: TRBJ2-3; CDR3 protein: CASSQYAGGSTDTQYF; CDR3 DNA: TGCGCCAGCAGCCAGTACGCCGGGGGGAGCACAGATACGCAGTATTTT
D gene: TRBD1; clone size: NA; CDR3 length: 15; V gene: TRBV6-5; J gene: TRBJ2-2; CDR3 protein: CASSRDRGLPGELFF; CDR3 DNA: TGTGCCAGCAGCCGGGACAGGGGGCTTCCCGGGGAGCTGTTTTTT
D gene: NA; clone size: NA; CDR3 length: 15; V gene: TRBV5-8; J gene: TRBJ1-5; CDR3 protein: CASSFDSAPGQPQHF; CDR3 DNA: TGTGCCAGCAGCTTCGATTCCGCCCCAGGGCAGCCCCAGCATTTT
D gene: NA; clone size: NA; CDR3 length: 16; V gene: TRBV5-1; J gene: TRBJ2-6; CDR3 protein: CASSKQGHSGANVLTF; CDR3 DNA: TGCGCCAGCAGCAAACAGGGCCACTCTGGGGCCAACGTCCTGACTTTC
D gene: NA; clone size: once; CDR3 length: 12; V gene: TRBV11-3; J gene: TRBJ2-5; CDR3 protein: CASSLNGETQYF; CDR3 DNA: TGTGCCAGCAGCTTAAATGGCGAGACCCAGTACTTC
D gene: TRBD2; clone size: NA; CDR3 length: 16; V gene: TRBV10-3; J gene: TRBJ2-3; CDR3 protein: CAISELREDLTDTQYF; CDR3 DNA: TGTGCCATCAGTGAACTGCGGGAGGACCTCACAGATACGCAGTATTTT
D gene: NA; clone size: NA; CDR3 length: 15; V gene: TRBV27; J gene: TRBJ1-2; CDR3 protein: CASSFLSTGNYGYTF; CDR3 DNA: TGTGCCAGCAGCTTCCTTTCGACAGGCAACTATGGCTACACCTTC
D gene: NA; clone size: NA; CDR3 length: 15; V gene: TRBV25-1; J gene: TRBJ1-2; CDR3 protein: CASSEYSPRGGGYTF; CDR3 DNA: TGTGCCAGCAGTGAATATAGTCCCAGGGGTGGCGGCTACACCTTC
D gene: NA; clone size: NA; CDR3 length: 16; V gene: TRBV9; J gene: TRBJ2-3; CDR3 protein: CASSQGAGGPADTQYF; CDR3 DNA: TGTGCCAGCAGCCAGGGGGCGGGGGGGCCCGCAGATACGCAGTATTTT
D gene: TRBD1; clone size: NA; CDR3 length: 19; V gene: TRBV19; J gene: TRBJ1-1; CDR3 protein: CASSILLNRGPGMNTEAFF; CDR3 DNA: TGTGCCAGTAGTATACTATTGAACAGGGGCCCCGGCATGAACACTGAAGCTTTCTTT
D gene: NA; clone size: NA; CDR3 length: 16; V gene: TRBV5-4; J gene: TRBJ1-1; CDR3 protein: CASSLAGTGIGTEAFF; CDR3 DNA: TGTGCCAGCAGCTTGGCAGGCACAGGGATCGGCACTGAAGCTTTCTTT
D gene: TRBD1; clone size: NA; CDR3 length: 16; V gene: TRBV5-1; J gene: TRBJ2-7; CDR3 protein: CASSLGTGGANNEQYF; CDR3 DNA: TGCGCCAGCAGCTTGGGGACAGGGGGCGCGAACAACGAGCAGTACTTC
D gene: TRBD2; clone size: NA; CDR3 length: 15; V gene: TRBV7-6; J gene: TRBJ2-7; CDR3 protein: CASSLDPSGRGEQYF; CDR3 DNA: TGTGCCAGCAGCTTAGATCCCAGCGGGAGGGGCGAGCAGTACTTC
D gene: NA; clone size: NA; CDR3 length: 15; V gene: TRBV5-1; J gene: TRBJ2-5; CDR3 protein: CASSLRRRDQETQYF; CDR3 DNA: TGCGCCAGCAGCTTAAGGCGACGGGACCAAGAGACCCAGTACTTC
D gene: TRBD1; clone size: NA; CDR3 length: 13; V gene: TRBV7-2; J gene: TRBJ1-2; CDR3 protein: CASSEWDRSGYTF; CDR3 DNA: TGTGCCAGCAGCGAATGGGACAGGTCGGGCTACACCTTC
D gene: NA; clone size: NA; CDR3 length: 17; V gene: TRBV14; J gene: TRBJ1-2; CDR3 protein: CASSQDLGAGVPYGYTF; CDR3 DNA: TGTGCCAGCAGCCAAGATCTGGGGGCAGGGGTTCCCTATGGCTACACCTTC
D gene: NA; clone size: NA; CDR3 length: 16; V gene: TRBV4-3; J gene: TRBJ1-3; CDR3 protein: CASSQEGGGYGNTIYF; CDR3 DNA: TGCGCCAGCAGCCAAGAGGGCGGGGGTTACGGAAACACCATATATTTT
D gene: TRBD1; clone size: NA; CDR3 length: 14; V gene: TRBV7-9; J gene: TRBJ1-2; CDR3 protein: CASSLTGGDYGYTF; CDR3 DNA: TGTGCCAGCAGCTTGACAGGGGGCGACTATGGCTACACCTTC
D gene: NA; clone size: NA; CDR3 length: 14; V gene: TRBV19; J gene: TRBJ1-1; CDR3 protein: CASKSTGGSTEAFF; CDR3 DNA: TGTGCCAGTAAATCCACGGGGGGGAGTACTGAAGCTTTCTTT
D gene: NA; clone size: NA; CDR3 length: 17; V gene: TRBV28; J gene: TRBJ1-5; CDR3 protein: CASSGQISGRSNQPQHF; CDR3 DNA: TGTGCCAGCAGTGGACAGATTTCGGGCCGCAGCAATCAGCCCCAGCATTTT
D gene: NA; clone size: NA; CDR3 length: 15; V gene: TRBV9; J gene: TRBJ2-1; CDR3 protein: CASSVDGGPYNEQFF; CDR3 DNA: TGTGCCAGCAGCGTAGACGGCGGGCCCTACAATGAGCAGTTCTTC
D gene: TRBD1; clone size: NA; CDR3 length: 15; V gene: TRBV10-3; J gene: TRBJ2-3; CDR3 protein: CAISPWTGSTDTQYF; CDR3 DNA: TGTGCCATCAGCCCCTGGACAGGGTCCACAGATACGCAGTATTTT
D gene: TRBD1; clone size: NA; CDR3 length: 14; V gene: TRBV6-5; J gene: TRBJ1-1; CDR3 protein: CASSDGQGHTEAFF; CDR3 DNA: TGTGCCAGCAGCGACGGACAGGGCCACACTGAAGCTTTCTTT
D gene: TRBD1; clone size: NA; CDR3 length: 14; V gene: TRBV7-6; J gene: TRBJ2-3; CDR3 protein: CASSRQGGTDTQYF; CDR3 DNA: TGTGCCAGCAGCCGACAGGGTGGCACAGATACGCAGTATTTT
D gene: NA; clone size: NA; CDR3 length: 19; V gene: TRBV14; J gene: TRBJ2-2; CDR3 protein: CASSQESAGRGLFTGELFF; CDR3 DNA: TGTGCCAGCAGCCAAGAATCGGCAGGGAGAGGACTATTCACCGGGGAGCTGTTTTTT
D gene: NA; clone size: once; CDR3 length: 15; V gene: TRBV6-5; J gene: TRBJ1-1; CDR3 protein: CASSYTRDGNTEAFF; CDR3 DNA: TGTGCCAGCAGTTACACGCGGGACGGGAACACTGAAGCTTTCTTT
D gene: NA; clone size: once; CDR3 length: 13; V gene: TRBV10-2; J gene: TRBJ2-1; CDR3 protein: CASSDGSPNEQFF; CDR3 DNA: TGCGCCAGCAGTGACGGTAGCCCTAATGAGCAGTTCTTC
D gene: NA; clone size: NA; CDR3 length: 11; V gene: TRBV20-1; J gene: TRBJ1-1; CDR3 protein: CSAGRNTEAFF; CDR3 DNA: TGCAGTGCTGGGAGGAACACTGAAGCTTTCTTT
D gene: NA; clone size: NA; CDR3 length: 14; V gene: TRBV5-1; J gene: TRBJ2-7; CDR3 protein: CASSLEHGAYEQYF; CDR3 DNA: TGCGCCAGCAGCTTGGAACACGGGGCCTACGAGCAGTACTTC
D gene: TRBD2; clone size: NA; CDR3 length: 17; V gene: TRBV7-6; J gene: TRBJ2-5; CDR3 protein: CASSFGGTSGGLETQYF; CDR3 DNA: TGTGCCAGCAGCTTTGGGGGGACTAGCGGGGGGTTGGAGACCCAGTACTTC
D gene: TRBD2; clone size: NA; CDR3 length: 15; V gene: TRBV5-1; J gene: TRBJ2-1; CDR3 protein: CASGMTSGNYNEQFF; CDR3 DNA: TGCGCCAGCGGTATGACTAGCGGGAATTACAATGAGCAGTTCTTC
D gene: TRBD2; clone size: NA; CDR3 length: 16; V gene: TRBV11-2; J gene: TRBJ2-7; CDR3 protein: CASSPHTSGSGGEQYF; CDR3 DNA: TGTGCCAGCAGCCCACACACTAGCGGGTCAGGTGGGGAGCAGTACTTC
D gene: TRBD1; clone size: NA; CDR3 length: 17; V gene: TRBV12-5; J gene: TRBJ1-6; CDR3 protein: CASGRTGFGSGGSPLHF; CDR3 DNA: TGTGCTAGTGGCCGGACAGGGTTCGGCTCCGGGGGTTCACCCCTCCACTTT
D gene: TRBD2; clone size: NA; CDR3 length: 15; V gene: TRBV14; J gene: TRBJ2-5; CDR3 protein: CASSQLFRGDKTQYF; CDR3 DNA: TGTGCCAGCAGCCAGCTCTTTCGGGGGGATAAGACCCAGTACTTC
D gene: TRBD1; clone size: NA; CDR3 length: 14; V gene: TRBV5-1; J gene: TRBJ2-7; CDR3 protein: CASSIDRVRDEQYF; CDR3 DNA: TGCGCCAGCAGCATAGACAGGGTTCGAGACGAGCAGTACTTC
D gene: NA; clone size: NA; CDR3 length: 16; V gene: TRBV9; J gene: TRBJ2-7; CDR3 protein: CASSSTPLDTAYEQYF; CDR3 DNA: TGTGCCAGCAGCTCAACGCCCCTGGACACTGCCTACGAGCAGTACTTC
D gene: NA; clone size: NA; CDR3 length: 14; V gene: TRBV5-4; J gene: TRBJ2-7; CDR3 protein: CASSFRGGRNEQYF; CDR3 DNA: TGTGCCAGCAGCTTCCGAGGGGGAAGGAACGAGCAGTACTTC
D gene: TRBD1; clone size: NA; CDR3 length: 17; V gene: TRBV7-9; J gene: TRBJ1-2; CDR3 protein: CASSLGRQGIANYGYTF; CDR3 DNA: TGTGCCAGCAGCTTGGGAAGACAGGGAATAGCTAACTATGGCTACACCTTC
D gene: TRBD2; clone size: NA; CDR3 length: 18; V gene: TRBV10-3; J gene: TRBJ2-6; CDR3 protein: CAISELGLAGTGANVLTF; CDR3 DNA: TGTGCCATCAGTGAGTTAGGGCTAGCGGGAACTGGGGCCAACGTCCTGACTTTC
D gene: NA; clone size: NA; CDR3 length: 14; V gene: TRBV18; J gene: TRBJ1-1; CDR3 protein: CASSPTGGNTEAFF; CDR3 DNA: TGTGCCAGCTCACCTACCGGGGGTAACACTGAAGCTTTCTTT
D gene: NA; clone size: NA; CDR3 length: 15; V gene: TRBV6-1; J gene: TRBJ2-7; CDR3 protein: CASSVLSGFTYEQYF; CDR3 DNA: TGTGCCAGCAGTGTACTTTCGGGATTCACCTACGAGCAGTACTTC
D gene: NA; clone size: NA; CDR3 length: 14; V gene: TRBV28; J gene: TRBJ2-5; CDR3 protein: CASSSPGLQETQYF; CDR3 DNA: TGTGCCAGCAGTTCACCCGGACTACAAGAGACCCAGTACTTC
D gene: TRBD1; clone size: NA; CDR3 length: 16; V gene: TRBV5-1; J gene: TRBJ1-3; CDR3 protein: CASSPQGGVPGNTIYF; CDR3 DNA: TGCGCCAGCAGCCCACAGGGGGGAGTGCCTGGAAACACCATATATTTT
D gene: NA; clone size: NA; CDR3 length: 13; V gene: TRBV6-5; J gene: TRBJ1-1; CDR3 protein: CASSYQGFTEAFF; CDR3 DNA: TGTGCCAGCAGTTACCAGGGTTTCACTGAAGCTTTCTTT
D gene: NA; clone size: NA; CDR3 length: 12; V gene: TRBV7-9; J gene: TRBJ2-3; CDR3 protein: CASSLGGGESYF; CDR3 DNA: TGTGCCAGCAGCTTAGGTGGGGGCGAGTCGTATTTT
D gene: TRBD1; clone size: NA; CDR3 length: 12; V gene: TRBV7-2; J gene: TRBJ2-7; CDR3 protein: CASEGQAYEQYF; CDR3 DNA: TGTGCCAGCGAGGGACAGGCCTACGAGCAGTACTTC